This T cell receptor beta chain was sequenced for a study of T cell responses to AZD1222 COVID-19 vaccine. Here immunoSEQ multiplex PCR was the method, and the copy in TCRdb shows in-frame clones only, minus some. Seen here are 200,000 to 250,000 clones, approximately 94% observed once, and the top ten hold 1.7%. Unmatched junction bases numbered 1, after V lost 5 bases and J lost 2 bases. The CDR3 extends over 13 amino acids. This TCR was sampled from an adult who received the MenACWY meningococcal vaccine as a control. The material sequenced was peripheral blood, taken 28 days after the second dose of the MenACWY control vaccine. The chain links TRBV12-3 or TRBV12-4 to TRBJ2-5; 8 bases line up with TRBD1. This CDR3 reads CASSGDRQETQYF. CDR3 DNA: TGTGCCAGCAGTGGGGACAGGCAAGAGACCCAGTACTTC.